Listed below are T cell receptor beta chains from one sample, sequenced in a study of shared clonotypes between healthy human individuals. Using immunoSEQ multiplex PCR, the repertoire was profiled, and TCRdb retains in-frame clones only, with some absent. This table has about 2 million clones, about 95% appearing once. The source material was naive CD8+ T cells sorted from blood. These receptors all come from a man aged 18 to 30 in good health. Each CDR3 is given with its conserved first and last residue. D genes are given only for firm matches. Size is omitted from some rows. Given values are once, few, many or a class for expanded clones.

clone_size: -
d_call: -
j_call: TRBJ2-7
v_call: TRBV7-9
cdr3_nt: TGTGCCAGCAGCTTTGGGGGAGAGAACTACGAGCAGTACTTC
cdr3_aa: CASSFGGENYEQYF

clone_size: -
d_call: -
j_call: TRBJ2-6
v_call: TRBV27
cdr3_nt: TGTGCCAGCAGTTTAGTAGATCCCTCTGGGGCCAACGTCCTGACTTTC
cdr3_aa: CASSLVDPSGANVLTF

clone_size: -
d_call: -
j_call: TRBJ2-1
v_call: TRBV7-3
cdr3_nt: TGTGCCAGCAGCTCTCTCGGGGAAACCAATGAGCAGTTCTTC
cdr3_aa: CASSSLGETNEQFF

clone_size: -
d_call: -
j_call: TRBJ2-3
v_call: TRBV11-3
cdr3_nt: TGTGCCAGCACCCTACCCGGGACAGATACGCAGTATTTT
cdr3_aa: CASTLPGTDTQYF

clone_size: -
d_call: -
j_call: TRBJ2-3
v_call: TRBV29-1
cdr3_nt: TGCAGCGTTTGGACGGGGGGCACAGATACGCAGTATTTT
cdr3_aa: CSVWTGGTDTQYF

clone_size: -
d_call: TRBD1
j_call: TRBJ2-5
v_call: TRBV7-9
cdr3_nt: TGTGCCAGCAGCGCCACAGGGGGAAAAGAGACCCAGTACTTC
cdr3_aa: CASSATGGKETQYF

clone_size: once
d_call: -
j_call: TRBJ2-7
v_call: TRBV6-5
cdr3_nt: TGTGCCAGCAGTTACTCGGGGAGGGGGGGGGAGCAGTACTTC
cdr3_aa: CASSYSGRGGEQYF

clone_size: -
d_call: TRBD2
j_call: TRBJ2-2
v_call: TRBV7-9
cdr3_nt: TGTGCCAGCAGCGTGACTAGCGGGAGATTCGGGGGGGAGCTGTTTTTT
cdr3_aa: CASSVTSGRFGGELFF

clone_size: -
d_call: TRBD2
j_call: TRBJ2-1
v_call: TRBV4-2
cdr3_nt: TGTGCCAGCAGCAGGACTAGCGGATCCTACAATGAGCAGTTCTTC
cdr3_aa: CASSRTSGSYNEQFF

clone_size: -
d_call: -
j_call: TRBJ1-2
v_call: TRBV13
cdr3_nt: TGTGCCAGCAGCCCGAAGGGGGTTGGCTACACCTTC
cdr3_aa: CASSPKGVGYTF

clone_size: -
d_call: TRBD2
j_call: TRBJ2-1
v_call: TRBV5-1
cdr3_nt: TGCGCCAGCAGCTTGGCTGCGGGAGAGGACAATGAGCAGTTCTTC
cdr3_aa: CASSLAAGEDNEQFF

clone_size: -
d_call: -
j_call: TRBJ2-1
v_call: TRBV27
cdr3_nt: TGTGCCAGCAGTTCCGGGACCAGCTACAATGAGCAGTTCTTC
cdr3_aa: CASSSGTSYNEQFF

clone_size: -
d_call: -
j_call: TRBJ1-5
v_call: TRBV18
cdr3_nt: TGTGCCAGCTCACCCTCCGACCGGGACAAAGAATCAATAGGGGATTTT
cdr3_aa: CASSPSDRDKESIGDF

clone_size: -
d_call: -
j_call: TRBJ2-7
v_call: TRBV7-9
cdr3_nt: TGTGCCAGCAGCTCGGGTGATAGCGACTACGAGCAGTACTTC
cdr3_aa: CASSSGDSDYEQYF

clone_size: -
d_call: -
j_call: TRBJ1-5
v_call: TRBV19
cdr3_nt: TGTGCCAGTCTGAGGGGGAATGACGTTAGTCAGCCCCAGCATTTT
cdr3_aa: CASLRGNDVSQPQHF

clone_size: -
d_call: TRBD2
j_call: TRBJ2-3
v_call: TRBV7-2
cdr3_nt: TGTGCCAGCAGCTTAGGGTTACTATTAGCGGGAGAAGGAGATACGCAGTATTTT
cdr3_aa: CASSLGLLLAGEGDTQYF

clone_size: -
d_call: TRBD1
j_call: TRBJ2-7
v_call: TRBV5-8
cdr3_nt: TGTGCCAGCAGCTCCGTAGCCGGGACAGGGGCCTACGAGCAGTACTTC
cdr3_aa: CASSSVAGTGAYEQYF

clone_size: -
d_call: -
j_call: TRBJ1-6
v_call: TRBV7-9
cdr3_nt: TGTGCCAGCCGAGCAGGGGCCAGCTCCTATAATTCACCCCTCCACTTT
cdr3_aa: CASRAGASSYNSPLHF

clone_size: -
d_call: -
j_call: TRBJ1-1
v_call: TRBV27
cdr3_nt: TGTGCCAGCAGTTTCTCCTTCGAAGGGAACACTGAAGCTTTCTTT
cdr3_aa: CASSFSFEGNTEAFF

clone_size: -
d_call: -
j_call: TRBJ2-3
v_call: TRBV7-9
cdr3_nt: TGTGCCAGCAGCTTAGAATCGGATACGCAGTATTTT
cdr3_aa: CASSLESDTQYF

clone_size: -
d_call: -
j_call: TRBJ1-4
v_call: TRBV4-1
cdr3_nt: TGCGCCAGCAGCCAAGAAGAGGTGGGGGGTGAAAAACTGTTTTTT
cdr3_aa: CASSQEEVGGEKLFF

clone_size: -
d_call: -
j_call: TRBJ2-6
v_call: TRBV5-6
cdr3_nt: TGTGCCAGCAGCCCTAGTTCTGGGGCCAACGTCCTGACTTTC
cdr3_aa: CASSPSSGANVLTF

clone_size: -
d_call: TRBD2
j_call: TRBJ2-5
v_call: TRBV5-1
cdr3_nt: TGCGCCAGCAGCGGGACTAGCGGGGGGTCCTCAGAGACCCAGTACTTC
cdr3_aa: CASSGTSGGSSETQYF

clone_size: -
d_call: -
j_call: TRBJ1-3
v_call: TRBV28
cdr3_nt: TGTGCCAGCAGTACAGGCCTGGAAATCTCTGGAAACACCATATATTTT
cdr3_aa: CASSTGLEISGNTIYF

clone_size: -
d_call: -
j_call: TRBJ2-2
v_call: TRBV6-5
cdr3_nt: TGTGCCAGCAGTTGGTCAGGGGCCCCGGGGACCGGGGAGCTGTTTTTT
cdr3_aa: CASSWSGAPGTGELFF

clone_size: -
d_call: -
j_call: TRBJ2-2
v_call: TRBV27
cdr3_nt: TGTGCCAGCAGCACCGGTTCGAGCAATAACACCGGGGAGCTGTTTTTT
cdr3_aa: CASSTGSSNNTGELFF

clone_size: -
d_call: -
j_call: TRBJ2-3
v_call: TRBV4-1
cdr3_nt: TGCGCCAGCAGCCAAGGTGCGGGACAGTATTTT
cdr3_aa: CASSQGAGQYF